This record covers a single TCR beta chain. This clone has just one count. The antigen it binds to is not known. Base qualities are missing; no much larger clone stands one base away. Clipping removes 6 bases from V and 4 bases from J, with 9 as the unmatched junction base count. CDR1 and CDR2 are read off the germline V gene as WSHSY and SAAADI. From the cysteine up to the phenylalanine, the CDR3 has a length of 16 residues. Only the CDR3 DNA stays, 48 bases, in frame from base 1. Each collaborating institution followed its own protocols to collect whole blood in K2EDTA tubes. For TCRbeta analysis, collaborators shipped samples in one of three forms: frozen whole blood, isolated PBMCs, or DNA extracted from either of those sample types. This entry comes from a study of blood T cell repertoires in COVID-19 (dated by TCRdb to 2019 to 2021). Study-level background: Samples covering the acute and convalescent phases of COVID-19 were provided by collaborators in the United States, Italy and Spain. The prospective study material was composed of cDNA or gDNA derived from T cells, B-cell-depleted T cells, or PBMCs. Subjects who had been exposed to COVID-19, were actively infected with it, or had recovered from it provided the deeply sampled blood TCRbeta repertoires that made up the dataset. The repertoires were released in a freely available public database meant as a resource for research on the immune response to SARS-CoV-2. The samples were drawn from two sources: the first 160 participants of the ongoing ImmuneRACE study, and 950 to 1,500 subjects contributed by 6 global collaborators. The sample metadata nearly always contained a de-identified subject ID, COVID-19 status, age in years and sex. HLA class I and class II types, where available, came from metadata supplied by the sample provider rather than from assay-based typing. Here is what the overall study found, with its caveats: The quantity of clinical and demographic metadata differed by source and by participant and was supplied without curation.

TCRbeta CDR3 regions were amplified from genomic DNA using the immunoSEQ Assay, a bias-controlled multiplex PCR. On the authors' methods: Within the assay, amplification of reference gene primers was used to estimate how many nucleated cells each sample contained. Sequence reads were collapsed and filtered to measure the absolute abundance of every unique TCRbeta CDR3 rearrangement. For each sample, productive Simpson clonality was calculated as the square root of Simpson's diversity index across productive rearrangements. Held by TCRdb, this immuneACCESS table contains in-frame sequences only and omits some clones. Under half of the omission traces to an unresolved V gene where checked; the cause of the rest is unknown. The DNA gave D and trimming, while V, J and clone size come from that table. This sample holds more than 95,000 clones; 88% were observed only once. The ten top clones hold 1.5% to 1.9% of the sample.

This receptor was identified in a human donor in a cohort sampled during active COVID-19. Specimen: peripheral blood. The chain is assembled from TRBV10-2 and TRBJ2-5; 12 bases in the middle match TRBD2. In nucleotide form, the sequence is TGCGCCAGCAGGAAGACTAGCGGGAGTCAAGTAGAGACCCAGTACTTC. Its coded protein is CASRKTSGSQVETQYF.